These T cell receptor beta chains were read from a single sample in a study of T cells in Graves' hyperthyroidism and ophthalmopathy. TCRdb used MiXCR to reprocess the multiplex PCR reads, holding one entry per CDR3 protein. This table holds about 840,000 distinct CDR3 sequences, roughly 40% found once. The sample comprised blood. All receptors come from a man between 18 and 35 years old with Graves' hyperthyroidism. Each CDR3 is given with its conserved first and last residue.

13 | TRBJ1-1 | TRBV6-1 | CASSEGMATEAFF
16 | TRBJ2-5 | TRBV3-1 | CASSQGEMRIQETQYF
14 | TRBJ2-7 | TRBV10-1 | CASSVHSPTGEQYF
14 | TRBJ1-1 | TRBV6-5 | CASRAVGGNTEAFF
12 | TRBJ2-7 | TRBV5-1 | CASSEGVDYQYF
14 | TRBJ2-5 | TRBV7-9 | CASSTRDRESTQYF
14 | TRBJ1-1 | TRBV10-3 | CASSQHQGHTEAFF
17 | TRBJ2-2 | TRBV20-1 | CSAYSGTSGSGTGELFF
15 | TRBJ2-7 | TRBV7-8 | CASSNHRSKSYEQYF
15 | TRBJ1-6 | TRBV6-1 | CASSGPTGEFTPLHF
12 | TRBJ2-7 | TRBV29-1 | CSVEDEAYTQYF
15 | TRBJ1-4 | TRBV7-8 | CASSLTDYHFEKLFF
15 | TRBJ2-7 | TRBV7-2 | CASSLAGTSRYEQYF
17 | TRBJ2-5 | TRBV15 | CATSSDTGTSGGETQYF
16 | TRBJ1-5 | TRBV9 | CASSLSGQGGYQPQHF
14 | TRBJ2-5 | TRBV7-8 | CASSLPTGRKTQYF
15 | TRBJ2-5 | TRBV7-2 | CASSLARGHQETQYF
16 | TRBJ1-2 | TRBV10-3 | CATSADSSIDNYGYTF
15 | TRBJ2-7 | TRBV29-1 | CSVVLQQARTYEQYF
15 | TRBJ2-2 | TRBV2 | CASSQTSSYTGELFF
13 | TRBJ1-5 | TRBV2 | CASSPSGSQPQHF
13 | TRBJ1-4 | TRBV29-1 | CSVATGVREKLFF
13 | TRBJ1-2 | TRBV15 | CATSRGQDYGYTF
17 | TRBJ2-7 | TRBV20-1 | CSARDNRIAYRIYEQYF
15 | TRBJ1-4 | TRBV4-3 | CASSLYGGGHEKLFF
14 | TRBJ1-5 | TRBV29-1 | CSQSWGYSNQPQHF
15 | TRBJ1-2 | TRBV7-8 | CASSLAQSEVYGYTF